These 26 T cell receptor beta chains share one sample of origin, sequenced in a study of cytomegalovirus exposure and HLA in healthy donors. 13 Jbeta primers and 60 Vbeta primers were used for the PCR. Repertoires were generated with immunoSEQ multiplex PCR, while TCRdb's copy carries only in-frame clones and drops some. This repertoire shows around 130,000 clones, roughly four fifths found once; its top ten account for less than 2%. The material sequenced was PBMCs. These receptors all come from a woman in her fifties or sixties in good health and CMV-seronegative.

The V and J genes are TRBV4-3 and TRBJ1-2; 8 bases match TRBD1. J lost 6 bases, V lost 2 bases, and 5 bases had no gene match. Germline lookup yields CDR1 LGHNA and CDR2 YSLEER. The length of the CDR3 is 14 residues. CDR3 sequence: CASSQSGQGNGYTF. CDR3 in DNA: TGCGCCAGCAGCCAATCAGGACAGGGTAATGGCTACACCTTC.

The rearrangement joins TRBV9 to TRBJ2-1; maybe TRBD2 (6 bases). CDR1 is SGDLS, CDR2 YYNGEE, per germline. V dropped 0 bases and J dropped 0 bases, with 13 bases sitting between them. The CDR3 length is 17 residues. In nucleotides, the CDR3 is TGTGCCAGCAGCGTAGGCGCGGGACGAGCCTCCTACAATGAGCAGTTCTTC. Its translation: CASSVGAGRASYNEQFF.

Regarding this clone: The DNA is left out, because the CDR3 cannot be placed on it with certainty; the CDR3 is given as TCRdb lists it. V gene TRBV6-1 combines with J gene TRBJ1-2; TRBD1 reflects the table's D call only, with no check against the DNA. Germline V gives CDR1 MNHNS, CDR2 SASEGT. The CDR3 sequence runs 21 residues, both termini included. The CDR3 loop is CASSEGTQGASESVAYGSRTF.

This clone was detected only a few times. This chain links TRBV9 with TRBJ2-2; possible D gene TRBD1, 5 bases. The CDR3 runs 16 residues. The germline V gene has CDR1 SGDLS and CDR2 YYNGEE. V was shortened by 5 bases and J by 4 bases, with 18 bases between the two germline ends. CDR3 sequence (DNA): TGTGCCAGCAGTAGTGGGGTGGGGCGGTCCACCGGGGAGCTGTTTTTT. This gives the protein CASSSGVGRSTGELFF.

The chain joins TRBV19 to TRBJ1-1, with TRBD1 as a possible D gene (5 bases). The V and J ends lost 7 bases and 4 bases respectively, with 16 bases between them. CDR3 length: 14 amino acids. Germline V gives CDR1 LNHDA, CDR2 SQIVND (reference sequence). The CDR3 protein is CASNGGEFGTEAFF. The DNA of the CDR3 is TGTGCCAGTAATGGGGGGGAGTTTGGCACTGAAGCTTTCTTT.

The CDR3: CASSEDRGPGYTF. The DNA for the CDR3 is TGCGCCAGCAGCGAAGACAGGGGGCCTGGCTACACCTTC. The chain carries TRBV5-1 and TRBJ1-2; 10 positions agree with TRBD1. V shed 4 bases, J shed 7 bases, and the junction held 4 bases outside the gene matches. CDR1 is SGHRS, CDR2 YFSETQ, per germline. This CDR3 contains 13 residues.

This clone was observed a few times. The V gene is TRBV28, the J gene TRBJ2-7, with D possibly being TRBD1 (5 bases). V gave up 2 bases and J gave up 4 bases, with 12 bases separating them. CDR3 length: 14 residues. CDR1 and CDR2 (germline): MDHEN, SYDVKM. CDR3 nucleotide sequence: TGTGCCAGCAGTTTAGGGGCCCAGGGATACGAGCAGTACTTC. This codes for CASSLGAQGYEQYF.

The chain links TRBV7-2 to TRBJ1-2; possibly TRBD1 for D (5 bases). Germline V gene lookup returns CDR1 SGHTA and CDR2 FQGNSA. CDR3 length: 13 amino acids. Trimming pared 5 bases from V and 5 bases from J, leaving 12 bases between. The CDR3 DNA follows: TGTGCCAGCAGCCCCGGGACTGGATATGGCTACACCTTC. Its translation is CASSPGTGYGYTF.

The gene calls are TRBV7-2 and TRBJ1-4; D uncertain. From germline, CDR1 is SGHTA and CDR2 FQGNSA. The V and J ends lost 1 base and 4 bases respectively, with 7 bases between them. The CDR3 length is 14 residues. CDR3 amino acids: CASSLGRVNEKLFF. The DNA of the CDR3 is TGTGCCAGCAGCTTAGGACGGGTTAATGAAAAACTGTTTTTT.

The chain recombines TRBV7-6 with TRBJ1-5, with TRBD1 matching 11 bases. V shed 5 bases and J 3 bases; nucleotides not matched to a gene: 3. Looked up from germline, CDR1 is SGHVS and CDR2 is FNYEAQ. The CDR3 has 15 amino acids. CDR3 protein: CASSRDRGDNQPQHF. For the CDR3, the DNA is TGTGCCAGCAGCAGGGACAGGGGGGACAATCAGCCCCAGCATTTT.

J is TRBJ2-2 and V is TRBV4-1, with no clear D. V gave up 1 base and J gave up 0 bases, with 12 bases separating them. The CDR3 loop spans 17 amino acids. Germline values: CDR1 MGHRA, CDR2 YSYEKL. CDR3 DNA sequence: TGCGCCAGCAGCCAAGTAACTGCGGCGGCGAACACCGGGGAGCTGTTTTTT. It specifies CASSQVTAAANTGELFF.

This clone appeared a single time. V usage is TRBV7-8 and J usage is TRBJ1-2; 7 nucleotides line up with TRBD1. Germline CDR1 and CDR2: SGHVS and FQNEAQ. The CDR3 has 16 amino acids. V lost 5 bases to trimming and J lost 3 bases; unmatched junction nucleotides: 12. The DNA of the CDR3 is TGTGCCAGCAGCCCCCAGGGGGGACACTGGGACTATGGCTACACCTTC. As protein: CASSPQGGHWDYGYTF.

This chain joins TRBV27 and TRBJ1-1, with D possibly TRBD1 on 6 matching bases. Germline V gene sequence: CDR1 MNHEY, CDR2 SMNVEV (reference sequence). This CDR3 has 15 amino acids. Trimming shortened V by 7 bases and J by 5 bases, and 20 bases separated the two germline ends. CDR3 DNA sequence: TGTGCCAGCACCTCACAGGGTCTCCCTGGGACTGAAGCTTTCTTT. Protein product: CASTSQGLPGTEAFF.

The rearrangement joins TRBV29-1 to TRBJ2-7; tentative D call: TRBD2 (5 bases). CDR1 SQVTM and CDR2 ANQGSEA come from the germline V gene. The V and J ends lost 7 bases and 3 bases respectively, with 16 bases between them. The CDR3 runs to 13 residues. In DNA, the CDR3 is TGCAGCGCCAAAGCGGCTGGGGACTACGAGCAGTACTTC. Encoded protein: CSAKAAGDYEQYF.

This clone was counted only a few times. The chain recombines TRBV2 with TRBJ1-1; D might be TRBD1 (6 bases). V lost 0 bases and J lost 5, with 13 bases in between. The CDR3 loop spans 15 amino acids. Germline CDR1 SNHLY, CDR2 FYNNEI. CDR3 in amino acids: CASSEALYRVTEAFF. The CDR3, as DNA: TGTGCCAGCAGTGAAGCCCTCTACAGGGTTACTGAAGCTTTCTTT.

The chain links TRBV27 to TRBJ2-7; 7 nucleotides line up with TRBD1. CDR1 is MNHEY, CDR2 SMNVEV, per germline (reference sequence). The CDR3 loop spans 15 amino acids. V was pared by 0 bases and J by 4 bases, with 6 bases of the junction left unmatched. The chain's CDR3 is CASSLSTGWAYEQYF. The CDR3 DNA reads as TGTGCCAGCAGTTTATCGACAGGGTGGGCTTACGAGCAGTACTTC.

About this clone: At one boundary the junction diverges from the germline segment, which might be a read error. This rearrangement joins TRBV30 to TRBJ1-1, with unresolved D. CDR3 length equals 10 residues. Germline CDR1 reads GTSNPN; CDR2 reads SVGIG (reference sequence). The DNA for the CDR3 is TGTGCCTTGGACTACCATGAAGCTCTCTTT. Amino acid sequence: CALDYHEALF.

The chain combines TRBV6-4 with TRBJ2-2, with 9 positions matching TRBD1. The V gene end was trimmed by 11 bases and the J gene end by 6 bases; junction bases not matched to a gene: 7. This CDR3 is built from 13 residues. From germline, CDR1 is MRHNA and CDR2 SNTAGT. CDR3 nucleotides: TGTGCCGGACAGGGGTCCAAGTCCGGGGAGCTGTTTTTT. The encoded protein is CAGQGSKSGELFF.

V is TRBV25-1 and J is TRBJ1-5; a possible D gene is TRBD1 (5 bases). V was pared by 0 bases and J by 0 bases, with 9 bases between. The CDR3 covers 16 residues. Germline V gene lookup returns CDR1 MGHDK and CDR2 SYGVNS. In DNA form, the CDR3 reads TGTGCCAGCAGTGAATACTACAGGCGTAGCAATCAGCCCCAGCATTTT. Translation: CASSEYYRRSNQPQHF. The entire variable domain, with the rest obtained from reference TRBV25-1 and TRBJ1-5, is as follows: EADIYQTPRYLVIGTGKKITLECSQTMGHDKMYWYQQDPGMELHLIHYSYGVNSTEKGDLSSESTVSRIRTEHFPLTLESARPSHTSQYLCASSEYYRRSNQPQHFGDGTRLSIL.

The V and J genes are TRBV4-2 and TRBJ2-3, with a tentative D call TRBD2 (5 bases). Germline lookup yields CDR1 LGHNA and CDR2 YNFKEQ. The CDR3 is 13 amino acids. V was shortened by 1 base and J by 10 bases, with 12 bases between the two germline ends. CDR3 residues: CASSQGFEGAQYF. CDR3 coding DNA: TGTGCCAGCAGCCAAGGATTCGAGGGTGCGCAGTATTTT.

This clone appeared a few times. In DNA, the CDR3 is TGTGCCACCGGCCCAAGGGGGCCGGGCACTAATGAAAAACTGTTTTTT. This translates into CATGPRGPGTNEKLFF. This chain joins TRBV10-3 and TRBJ1-4, with TRBD1 matching over 7 bases. The CDR3 length is 16 residues. After removal of 10 bases from V and 2 bases from J, the junction contained 13 bases not matched to a gene. Germline CDR1 and CDR2: ENHRY and SYGVKD.

V gene TRBV20-1 combines with J gene TRBJ1-1, with D unresolved. Germline V gene data show CDR1 as DFQATT and CDR2 as SNEGSKA (reference sequence). The length of the CDR3 is 10 residues. The CDR3 loop is CRTANTEAFF. CDR3 DNA sequence: TGCAGAACAGCGAACACTGAAGCTTTCTTT.

V is TRBV7-2 and J is TRBJ2-7; possibly TRBD2 for D (5 bases). Germline lookup yields CDR1 SGHTA and CDR2 FQGNSA. The CDR3 sequence is 13 residues long. Trimming cost V 1 base and J 5 bases, with 9 bases left between them. In DNA form, the CDR3 reads TGTGCCAGCAGCTTAGTTGGAGGCGACGAGCAGTACGTC. Translated: CASSLVGGDEQYV.

This chain joins TRBV9 and TRBJ2-6; D is uncertain. V was shortened by 5 bases and J by 0 bases, with 12 bases between the two germline ends. The CDR3 is 16 amino acids. CDR1 and CDR2 from the germline V gene are SGDLS and YYNGEE. For the CDR3, the DNA is TGTGCCAGCAGGTCTGGTTCCAGCTCTGGGGCCAACGTCCTGACTTTC. Its protein product is CASRSGSSSGANVLTF.

There are a few counts of this clone. V usage is TRBV30 and J usage is TRBJ1-1; 8 nucleotides align to TRBD1. J was trimmed by 1 base and V by 0 bases; bases with no gene match: 7. This CDR3 region has 16 residues. The V gene's germline CDR1 is GTSNPN and CDR2 SVGIG (reference sequence). CDR3 nucleotide sequence: TGTGCCTGGAGTGTACGTCAGGGGGCGGGGAACACTGAAGCTTTCTTT. Translation gives CAWSVRQGAGNTEAFF.

This clone was recorded only once. The chain recombines TRBV6-5 with TRBJ2-7; D is unclear. The V end lost 6 bases, the J end lost 4 bases, and 16 bases lay between the germline ends. Germline-derived CDR1 and CDR2 are MNHEY and SVGAGI. The length of the CDR3 is 14 residues. CDR3 region: CASRNSNPYYEQYF. In nucleotides, the CDR3 is TGTGCCAGCAGGAACTCCAACCCCTATTACGAGCAGTACTTC.